These 14 T cell receptor beta chains share one sample of origin, sequenced in a study of blood T cell repertoires in COVID-19. The data were produced by immunoSEQ multiplex PCR, yet TCRdb's version contains in-frame clones alone and is incomplete. This table holds hundreds of thousands of clones, more than 75% found once. The sequenced material came from peripheral blood. The receptors here all came from a man aged 50-59 years with acute or convalescent COVID-19.

The V call is TRBV4-2, the J call TRBJ1-5; D gene ambiguous. The length of the CDR3 is 16 residues. Germline V gene sequence: CDR1 LGHNA, CDR2 YNFKEQ. V gave up 0 bases and J gave up 6 bases, with 15 bases separating them. The CDR3 sequence: CASSQDWTPTAQPQHF. DNA for the CDR3: TGTGCCAGCAGCCAAGATTGGACTCCCACGGCTCAGCCCCAGCATTTT.

The chain has TRBV13 and TRBJ1-6; 10 bases match TRBD1. Per the germline V gene, CDR1 is PRHDT and CDR2 is FYEKMQ (reference sequence). This CDR3 spans 17 amino acids. The V and J ends lost 5 bases and 1 base, in that order; junction bases with no gene match: 5. Here the CDR3 reads CASSHRDRGSYNSPLHF. The CDR3 DNA follows: TGTGCCAGCAGCCACCGGGACAGGGGTTCCTATAATTCACCCCTCCACTTT.

This sequence joins TRBV2 and TRBJ1-3; no clear D gene. V lost 7 bases and J lost 0, with 13 bases in between. Germline V gene lookup returns CDR1 SNHLY and CDR2 FYNNEI. The CDR3 contains 15 residues. Written as DNA, the CDR3 is TGTGCCAGCATAGAATTCGTTTCCTCTGGAAACACCATATATTTT. It specifies CASIEFVSSGNTIYF. The whole variable domain, filled in from reference TRBV2 and TRBJ1-3, reads EPEVTQTPSHQVTQMGQEVILRCVPISNHLYFYWYRQILGQKVEFLVSFYNNEISEKSEIFDDQFSVERPDGSNFTLKIRSTKLEDSAMYFCASIEFVSSGNTIYFGEGSWLTVV.

The genes are TRBV11-2 and TRBJ2-7, with a possible D match to TRBD2 (6 bases). The V end was cut by 1 base, the J end by 4 bases, with 11 bases between. The CDR3 contains 14 residues. The germline V gene encodes CDR1 SGHAT and CDR2 FQNNGV. CDR3 in amino acids: CASSLGTKLYEQYF. The CDR3 DNA is TGTGCCAGCAGCTTAGGGACTAAACTTTACGAGCAGTACTTC.

The V gene is TRBV18, the J gene TRBJ1-4; 7 bases agree with TRBD1. Germline V CDR1 and CDR2: KGHSH, LQKENI. J lost 8 bases, V lost 6 bases, and 6 bases had no gene match. This CDR3 has 13 residues. The CDR3 DNA sequence: TGTGCCAGCTCGCAGGGGGTGGGCGAAAAACTGTTTTTT. This sequence encodes CASSQGVGEKLFF. Full variable domain (rest looked up from reference TRBV18 and TRBJ1-4): NAGVMQNPRHLVRRRGQEARLRCSPMKGHSHVYWYRQLPEEGLKFMVYLQKENIIDESGMPKERFSAEFPKEGPSILRIQQVVRGDSAAYFCASSQGVGEKLFFGSGTQLSVL.

V and J are TRBV6-5 and TRBJ2-1; D is possibly TRBD2 (6 bases). Germline V gene data show CDR1 as MNHEY and CDR2 as SVGAGI. Trimming stripped 8 bases from V and 9 bases from J, with 11 bases between. The CDR3 totals 11 residues. CDR3 sequence reads: CASANGGEQFF. CDR3 nucleotide sequence: TGTGCCAGCGCCAACGGGGGTGAGCAGTTCTTC.

The V call is TRBV5-1, the J call TRBJ2-3, with 11 bases aligning to TRBD2. There are 16 residues in the CDR3. Germline CDR1 SGHRS, CDR2 YFSETQ. The trim removed 4 bases at V and 10 bases at J, leaving 14 bases unmatched. Here the CDR3 DNA reads TGCGCCAGCAGCAGCAGACTAGCGGGGCCCCGTCTCCCGCAGTATTTT. Protein sequence: CASSSRLAGPRLPQYF.

The chain carries TRBV5-4 and TRBJ2-7; D is uncertain. The CDR3 is made up of 13 amino acids. Germline CDR1 reads SGHNT; CDR2 reads YYREEE (reference sequence). Between the trimmed V and J ends, which lost 0 bases and 0 bases, there was a span of 4 bases. The CDR3 coding sequence is TGTGCCAGCAGCTTGGCTATCTCCTACGAGCAGTACTTC. The encoded protein is CASSLAISYEQYF.

In the case of this clone: The same CDR3 also results from other DNA sequences found in this sample. The rearrangement uses TRBV9 and TRBJ1-1; the D gene is possibly TRBD1 (5 bases). Germline CDR1 reads SGDLS; CDR2 reads YYNGEE. The CDR3 contains 13 residues. Trimming removed 3 bases from V and 0 bases from J, with 6 bases in between. The CDR3 sequence: CASSGGLNTEAFF. The CDR3 coding sequence is TGTGCCAGCAGCGGGGGCTTGAACACTGAAGCTTTCTTT.

The chain has TRBV5-1 and TRBJ1-1; the D gene is possibly TRBD1 (5 bases). The CDR3 is 11 residues long. From germline, CDR1 is SGHRS and CDR2 YFSETQ. The germline V and J ends were trimmed by 5 bases and 6 bases, with 8 bases remaining between them. The CDR3 here is CASRSTAEAFF. CDR3 nucleotides: TGCGCCAGCAGATCGACAGCTGAAGCTTTCTTT.

The V call is TRBV20-1, the J call TRBJ2-2; 8 bases match TRBD2. The CDR3 is 15 amino acids. The trim removed 6 bases at V and 6 bases at J, leaving 12 bases unmatched. Germline CDR1 reads DFQATT; CDR2 reads SNEGSKA (reference sequence). CDR3 in DNA: TGCAGTGCCAGTAATCCGGCGGGGGGATCCGGGGAGCTGTTTTTT. It codes for CSASNPAGGSGELFF.

The genes are TRBV2 and TRBJ1-1; 8 positions agree with TRBD1. V was clipped by 7 bases and J by 1 base; unmatched bases: 5. CDR1 is SNHLY, CDR2 FYNNEI, per germline. The CDR3 has 14 residues. Here the CDR3 DNA reads TGTGCCAGCACTCTCGGACAGGGGAACACTGAAGCTTTCTTT. The encoded protein is CASTLGQGNTEAFF. Using reference TRBV2 and TRBJ1-1 for the parts outside the CDR3, the full variable domain is EPEVTQTPSHQVTQMGQEVILRCVPISNHLYFYWYRQILGQKVEFLVSFYNNEISEKSEIFDDQFSVERPDGSNFTLKIRSTKLEDSAMYFCASTLGQGNTEAFFGQGTRLTVV.

This clone was observed a single time. The chain joins TRBV6-5 to TRBJ1-2; the D gene is possibly TRBD1 (6 bases). The germline V and J ends were trimmed by 0 bases and 4 bases, with 12 bases remaining between them. The CDR3 has 15 amino acids. From germline, CDR1 is MNHEY and CDR2 SVGAGI. CDR3 protein: CASSYSSGGPYGYTF. CDR3 nucleotide sequence: TGTGCCAGCAGTTACTCGAGCGGGGGCCCCTATGGCTACACCTTC.

A word on this clone: Other DNA sequences within the sample encode an identical CDR3. This CDR3 is CASRDGDYGYTF. DNA for the CDR3: TGCGCCAGCAGGGACGGGGACTATGGCTACACCTTC. The genes are TRBV5-1 and TRBJ1-2; D unresolved. Trimming pared 5 bases from V and 3 bases from J, leaving 8 bases between. CDR3 length equals 12 residues. Germline values: CDR1 SGHRS, CDR2 YFSETQ.